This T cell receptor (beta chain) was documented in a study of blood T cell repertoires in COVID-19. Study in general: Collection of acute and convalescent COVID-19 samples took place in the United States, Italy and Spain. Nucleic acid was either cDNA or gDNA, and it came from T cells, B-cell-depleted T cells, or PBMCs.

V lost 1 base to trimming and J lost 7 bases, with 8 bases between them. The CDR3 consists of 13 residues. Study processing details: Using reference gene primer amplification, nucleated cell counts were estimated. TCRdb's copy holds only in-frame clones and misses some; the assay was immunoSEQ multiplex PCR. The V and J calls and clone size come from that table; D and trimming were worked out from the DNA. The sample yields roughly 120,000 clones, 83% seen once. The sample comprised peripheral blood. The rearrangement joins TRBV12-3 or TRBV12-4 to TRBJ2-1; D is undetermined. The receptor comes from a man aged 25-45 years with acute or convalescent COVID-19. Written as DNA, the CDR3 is TGTGCCAGCAGTTTAGTCTTGCTAAATGAGCAGTTCTTC. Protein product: CASSLVLLNEQFF.